This record concerns one T cell receptor (beta chain) sequence. Antigen unknown. These data come from a study of T cells in lung cancer brain metastases. Regarding the study as a whole: The analysis could not control for preoperative corticosteroids affecting T cell infiltration in brain metastases.

The length of the CDR3 is 14 residues. V gave up 4 bases and J gave up 3 bases; unmatched junction bases: 4. The germline V gene encodes CDR1 SGHRS and CDR2 YFSETQ. Only in-frame clones appear in the TCRdb table, and some are missing; sequencing was by immunoSEQ multiplex PCR. The data contain about 1,400 clones, about nine tenths of them singletons. Tumor areas were macrodissected from roughly five deparaffinized, unstained roughly 9.7 um sections guided by marked H&E slides. This receptor was taken from a woman in her forties or fifties with non-small cell lung cancer that had spread to the brain. V usage is TRBV5-1 and J usage is TRBJ1-1; 9 bases are a match to TRBD1. The sample consisted of tumor tissue from a brain metastasis. CDR3: CASSKGTGYTEAFF. The CDR3 region has the DNA TGCGCCAGCAGCAAAGGGACAGGGTACACTGAAGCTTTCTTT.